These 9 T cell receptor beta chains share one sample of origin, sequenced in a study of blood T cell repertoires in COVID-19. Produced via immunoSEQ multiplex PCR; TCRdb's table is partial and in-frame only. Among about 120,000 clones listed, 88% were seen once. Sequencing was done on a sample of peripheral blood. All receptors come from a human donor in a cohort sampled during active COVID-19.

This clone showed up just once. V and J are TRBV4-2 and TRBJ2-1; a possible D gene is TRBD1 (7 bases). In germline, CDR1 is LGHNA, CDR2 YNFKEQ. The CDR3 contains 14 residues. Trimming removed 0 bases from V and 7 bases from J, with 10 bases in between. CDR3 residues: CASSQEPGGNEQFF. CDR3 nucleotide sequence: TGTGCCAGCAGCCAAGAACCAGGGGGGAATGAGCAGTTCTTC.

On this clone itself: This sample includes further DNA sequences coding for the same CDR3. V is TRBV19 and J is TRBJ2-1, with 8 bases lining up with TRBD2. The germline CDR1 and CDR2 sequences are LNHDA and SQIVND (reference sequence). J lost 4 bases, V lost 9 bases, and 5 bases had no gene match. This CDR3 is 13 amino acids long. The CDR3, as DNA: TGTGCCAGCAGTGGGACTAGTTACAATGAGCAGTTCTTC. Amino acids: CASSGTSYNEQFF.

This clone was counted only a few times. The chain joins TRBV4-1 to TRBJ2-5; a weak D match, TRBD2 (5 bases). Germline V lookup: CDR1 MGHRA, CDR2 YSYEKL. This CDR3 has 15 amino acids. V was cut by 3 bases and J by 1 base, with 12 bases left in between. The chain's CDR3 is CASSQVPSGQETQYF. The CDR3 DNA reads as TGCGCCAGCAGCCAGGTTCCCAGCGGCCAAGAGACCCAGTACTTC.

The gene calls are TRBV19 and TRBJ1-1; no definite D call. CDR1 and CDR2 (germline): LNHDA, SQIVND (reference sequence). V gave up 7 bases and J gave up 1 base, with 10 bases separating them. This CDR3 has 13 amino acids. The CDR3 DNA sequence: TGTGCCAGTACTCCCACTAGGAACACTGAAGCTTTCTTT. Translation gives CASTPTRNTEAFF.

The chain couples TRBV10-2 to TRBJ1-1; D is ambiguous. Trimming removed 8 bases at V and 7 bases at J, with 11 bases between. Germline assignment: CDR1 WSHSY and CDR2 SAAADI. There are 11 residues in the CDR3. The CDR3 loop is CASLAGLEAFF. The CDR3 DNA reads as TGCGCCAGCCTTGCGGGCCTTGAAGCTTTCTTT.

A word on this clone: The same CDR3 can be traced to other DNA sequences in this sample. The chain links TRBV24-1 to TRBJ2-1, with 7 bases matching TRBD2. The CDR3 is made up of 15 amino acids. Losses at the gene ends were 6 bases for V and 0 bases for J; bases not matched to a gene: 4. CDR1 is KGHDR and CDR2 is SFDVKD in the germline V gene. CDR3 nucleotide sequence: TGTGCCACCAGTTTATCGGGGGGCTCCTACAATGAGCAGTTCTTC. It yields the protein CATSLSGGSYNEQFF.

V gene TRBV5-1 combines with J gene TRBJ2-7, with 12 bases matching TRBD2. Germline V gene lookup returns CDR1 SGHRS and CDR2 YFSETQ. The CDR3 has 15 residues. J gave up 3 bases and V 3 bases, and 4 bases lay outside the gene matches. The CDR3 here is CASSSLAGGFYEQYF. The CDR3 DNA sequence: TGCGCCAGCAGCTCACTAGCGGGAGGTTTCTACGAGCAGTACTTC.

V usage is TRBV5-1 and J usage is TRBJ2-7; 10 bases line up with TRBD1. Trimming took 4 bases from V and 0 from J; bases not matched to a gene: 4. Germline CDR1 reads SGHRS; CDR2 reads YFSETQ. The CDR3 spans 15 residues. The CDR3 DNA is TGCGCCAGCAGCATCCGGGACAGGGGCTCCTACGAGCAGTACTTC. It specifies CASSIRDRGSYEQYF.

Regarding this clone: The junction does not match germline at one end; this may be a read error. The CDR3 reads CASSGVRGVPGPQEKLFF. The CDR3 DNA reads TGTGCTAGCAGCGGCGTGCGGGGGGTTCCGGGACCGCAAGAAAAACTGTTTTTT. This chain links TRBV7-7 with TRBJ1-4; TRBD1 is a possible D gene (5 bases). Germline CDR1 reads SSHAT; CDR2 reads FNYEAQ (reference sequence). The CDR3 is 18 residues long.